These T cell receptor beta chains were read from a single sample in a study of blood T cell repertoires in COVID-19. TCRdb's table, derived via immunoSEQ multiplex PCR, lists solely in-frame clones and lacks some. The data hold 150,000 or so clones, with roughly four fifths observed a single time. The sample comprised peripheral blood. These receptors all come from a woman older than 75 with acute or convalescent COVID-19. The CDR3 runs from the conserved cysteine through the conserved F or W. The D gene is left open where the match is weak. Expanded clones get a size class; other rows say once, few or many, or leave the size out.

abundance,v_gene,d_gene,j_gene,CDR3aa,CDR3nt
NA,TRBV21-1,NA,TRBJ1-3,CASSIRPGQGTGKVSGNTIYF,TGTGCCAGCAGCATTCGCCCGGGACAGGGGACGGGAAAGGTATCTGGAAACACCATATATTTT
NA,TRBV5-4,NA,TRBJ1-2,CASSLVGWGLLHGYTF,TGTGCCAGCAGCTTGGTGGGGTGGGGCCTTTTACATGGCTACACCTTC
NA,TRBV10-3,TRBD1,TRBJ1-4,CAIRGTESNEKLFF,TGTGCCATCAGAGGGACAGAGTCTAATGAAAAACTGTTTTTT
NA,TRBV13,NA,TRBJ2-2,CASSGTAAGELFF,TGTGCCAGCAGCGGGACTGCGGCCGGGGAGCTGTTTTTT
NA,TRBV5-1,NA,TRBJ1-4,CASSLTGSPEKLFF,TGCGCCAGCAGCTTAACAGGTTCCCCCGAAAAACTGTTTTTT
NA,TRBV10-1,TRBD1,TRBJ2-1,CASSERDSSYNEQFF,TGCGCCAGCAGTGAGCGGGACAGCTCCTACAATGAGCAGTTCTTC
NA,TRBV18,NA,TRBJ2-6,CASSPPQRSGANVLTF,TGTGCCAGCTCACCACCCCAGCGCTCTGGGGCCAACGTCCTGACTTTC
NA,TRBV6-1,TRBD2,TRBJ2-5,CASSEEVGTSGGYQETQYF,TGTGCCAGCAGTGAAGAGGTCGGGACTAGCGGGGGGTATCAAGAGACCCAGTACTTC
NA,TRBV30,TRBD1,TRBJ1-1,CAWSVPDRGFQLGTEAFF,TGTGCCTGGAGTGTACCCGACAGGGGCTTCCAACTTGGGACTGAAGCTTTCTTT
NA,TRBV9,NA,TRBJ1-2,CASSVDQGRPTF,TGTGCCAGCAGCGTAGACCAGGGGCGACCCACCTTC
NA,TRBV25-1,TRBD1,TRBJ1-2,CASTPGTGLGGYTF,TGTGCCAGCACTCCCGGGACAGGGCTGGGTGGCTACACCTTC
NA,TRBV4-1,TRBD1,TRBJ1-1,CASSQRRQGMNTEAFF,TGCGCCAGCAGCCAGAGGCGACAGGGGATGAACACTGAAGCTTTCTTT
NA,TRBV18,NA,TRBJ1-2,CASSPGPGSDYGYTF,TGTGCCAGCTCACCAGGGCCGGGATCCGACTATGGCTACACCTTC
NA,TRBV5-6,TRBD1,TRBJ1-5,CASSLWDRVMGQPQHF,TGTGCCAGCAGCCTTTGGGACAGGGTAATGGGTCAGCCCCAGCATTTT
few,TRBV11-2,TRBD1,TRBJ1-1,CASSLVDREKAFF,TGTGCCAGCAGCTTAGTGGACAGGGAAAAAGCTTTCTTT
NA,TRBV5-6,NA,TRBJ1-1,CASSFYSLPGTEAFF,TGTGCCAGCAGCTTCTACTCGCTTCCGGGCACTGAAGCTTTCTTT
NA,TRBV7-2,TRBD1,TRBJ1-6,CASSLGPAGGGSPLHF,TGTGCCAGCAGCTTAGGGCCGGCAGGGGGCGGTTCACCCCTCCACTTT
NA,TRBV9,NA,TRBJ1-4,CASSVEKGPSATNEKLFF,TGTGCCAGCAGCGTAGAAAAGGGGCCTTCTGCAACTAATGAAAAACTGTTTTTT
NA,TRBV10-3,NA,TRBJ1-1,CAISELGQSKTNTEAFF,TGTGCCATCAGTGAGCTTGGACAGAGCAAGACGAACACTGAAGCTTTCTTT
few,TRBV6-4,TRBD2,TRBJ2-1,CASSDTASGGRGYNEQFF,TGTGCCAGCAGTGACACGGCTAGCGGGGGCCGAGGGTACAATGAGCAGTTCTTC
NA,TRBV5-1,NA,TRBJ1-5,CASSLGEPGRNQPQHF,TGCGCCAGCAGCTTGGGGGAGCCCGGCCGCAATCAGCCCCAGCATTTT
NA,TRBV5-1,TRBD1,TRBJ2-7,CASSSRDSVGEQYF,TGCGCCAGCAGCTCCCGGGACAGCGTCGGCGAGCAGTACTTC
NA,TRBV7-2,NA,TRBJ1-2,CASSLARNGYTF,TGTGCCAGCAGCTTAGCCAGGAATGGCTACACCTTC
NA,TRBV6-4,TRBD1,TRBJ1-1,CASSAGTGPTEAFF,TGTGCCAGCAGTGCCGGGACAGGGCCCACTGAAGCTTTCTTT
NA,TRBV5-5,NA,TRBJ2-5,CASTSEAGAWETQYF,TGTGCCAGCACCTCGGAGGCAGGGGCTTGGGAGACCCAGTACTTC
once,TRBV7-2,TRBD2,TRBJ2-7,CASSFGLAGGSYEQYF,TGTGCCAGCAGCTTTGGACTAGCGGGGGGGTCCTACGAGCAGTACTTC
NA,TRBV2,TRBD1,TRBJ2-5,CASRNRVPGQQQETQYF,TGTGCCAGCAGAAACCGCGTACCGGGACAGCAACAAGAGACCCAGTACTTC
NA,TRBV19,NA,TRBJ1-5,CASSIVARAQGLSNQPQHF,TGTGCCAGTAGTATCGTGGCGAGGGCGCAGGGACTTAGCAATCAGCCCCAGCATTTT
NA,TRBV5-5,NA,TRBJ1-5,CASSRGTGNQPQHF,TGTGCCAGCAGCCGGGGAACTGGCAATCAGCCCCAGCATTTT
NA,TRBV10-3,NA,TRBJ1-2,CAISVRHSLYGYTF,TGTGCCATCAGTGTGCGGCACTCTCTCTATGGCTACACCTTC
NA,TRBV7-7,TRBD2,TRBJ2-1,CASSLERGGGEQFF,TGTGCCAGCAGCTTAGAGCGGGGGGGCGGTGAGCAGTTCTTC
NA,TRBV3-1/TRBV3-2,NA,TRBJ1-2,CASSQGSSVGGYGYTF,TGTGCCAGCAGCCAAGGGAGTTCGGTCGGGGGCTATGGCTACACCTTC
NA,TRBV20-1,NA,TRBJ1-5,CSASERRGSNQPQHF,TGCAGTGCTAGTGAGAGGCGGGGAAGCAATCAGCCCCAGCATTTT
NA,TRBV19,NA,TRBJ1-2,CASSIDRSYGYTF,TGTGCCAGTAGTATCGACAGGTCCTATGGCTACACCTTC
NA,TRBV7-2,NA,TRBJ2-4,CASSLGGLLAKNIQYF,TGTGCCAGCAGCCTGGGGGGGCTTCTAGCCAAAAACATTCAGTACTTC
NA,TRBV27,NA,TRBJ2-7,CASGPAAGIPSEQYF,TGTGCCAGCGGACCGGCGGCGGGGATACCTTCCGAGCAGTACTTC
NA,TRBV9,NA,TRBJ1-5,CASSVGTSGESQHF,TGTGCCAGCAGCGTAGGGACTTCAGGGGAGTCCCAGCATTTT
NA,TRBV7-9,NA,TRBJ1-6,CASSLDPGSPLHF,TGTGCCAGCAGCTTAGATCCGGGTTCACCCCTCCACTTT
NA,TRBV10-3,TRBD1,TRBJ2-2,CAIRHGTGSSGELFF,TGTGCCATACGTCACGGGACAGGGAGTTCCGGGGAGCTGTTTTTT
once,TRBV11-2,TRBD1,TRBJ2-2,CASSLNRQGALTGELFF,TGTGCCAGCAGCTTAAACCGGCAGGGGGCGCTTACCGGGGAGCTGTTTTTT
NA,TRBV2,TRBD1,TRBJ1-2,CASSGQGRSYGYTF,TGTGCCAGCAGTGGACAGGGCCGGAGCTATGGCTACACCTTC
NA,TRBV10-3,NA,TRBJ1-5,CAIRTQGDDQPQHF,TGTGCCATCAGGACACAGGGTGACGATCAGCCCCAGCATTTT
NA,TRBV9,TRBD1,TRBJ2-3,CASSVLGTGGTDTQYF,TGTGCCAGCAGCGTCCTCGGGACAGGGGGCACAGATACGCAGTATTTT
NA,TRBV5-1,TRBD1,TRBJ1-2,CASSYRQGGYTF,TGCGCCAGCAGCTACCGACAGGGTGGCTACACCTTC